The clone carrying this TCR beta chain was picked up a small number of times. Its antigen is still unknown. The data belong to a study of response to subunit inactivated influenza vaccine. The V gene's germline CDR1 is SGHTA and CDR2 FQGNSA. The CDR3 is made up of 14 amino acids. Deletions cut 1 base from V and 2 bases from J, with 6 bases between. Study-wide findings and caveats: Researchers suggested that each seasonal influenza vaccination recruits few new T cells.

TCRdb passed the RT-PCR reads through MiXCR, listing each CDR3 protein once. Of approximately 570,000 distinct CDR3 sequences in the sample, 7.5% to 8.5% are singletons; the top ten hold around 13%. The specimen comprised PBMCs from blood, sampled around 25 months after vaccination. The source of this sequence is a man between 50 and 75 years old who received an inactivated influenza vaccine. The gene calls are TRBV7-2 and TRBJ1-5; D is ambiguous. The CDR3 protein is CASSLERGNQPQHF. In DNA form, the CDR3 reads TGTGCCAGCAGCTTAGAACGGGGCAATCAGCCCCAGCATTTT.